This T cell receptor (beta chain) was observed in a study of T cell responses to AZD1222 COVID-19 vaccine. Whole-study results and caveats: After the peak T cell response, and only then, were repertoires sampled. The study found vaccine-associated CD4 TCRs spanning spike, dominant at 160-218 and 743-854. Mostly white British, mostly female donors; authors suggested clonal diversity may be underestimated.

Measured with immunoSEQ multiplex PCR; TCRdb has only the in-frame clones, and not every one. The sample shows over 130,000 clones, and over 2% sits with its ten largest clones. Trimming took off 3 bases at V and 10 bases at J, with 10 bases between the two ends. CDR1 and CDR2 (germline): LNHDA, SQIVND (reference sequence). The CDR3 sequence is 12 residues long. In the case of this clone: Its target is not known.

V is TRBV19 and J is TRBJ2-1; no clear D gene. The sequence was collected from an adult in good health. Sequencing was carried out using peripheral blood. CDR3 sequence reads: CASSIDQGEQFF. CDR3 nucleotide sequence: TGTGCCAGTAGTATTGATCAAGGCGAGCAGTTCTTC.